This is a list of T cell receptor beta chains from one sample in a study of blood T cell repertoires in COVID-19. The data were produced by immunoSEQ multiplex PCR, yet TCRdb's version contains in-frame clones alone and is incomplete. Here the sample spans some 11,000 clones, 85% to 95% being singletons. Sequencing was done on a sample of peripheral blood. These receptors were collected from a woman in her seventies with active COVID-19. The CDR3 runs from the conserved cysteine through the conserved F or W. The D gene is left open where the match is weak. Clone size is stated in some rows and not others, as once, few, many or a class when expanded.

TRBJ1-6,NA,TRBD1,TRBV5-4,CASSPTGGSPLHF,TGTGCCAGCAGCCCGACAGGGGGATCACCCCTCCACTTT
TRBJ2-3,NA,NA,TRBV29-1,CSSTGHITDTQYF,TGCAGCAGCACGGGACACATCACAGATACGCAGTATTTT
TRBJ2-7,NA,TRBD2,TRBV4-1,CASSQVGGSYEQYF,TGCGCCAGCAGCCAAGTCGGGGGGTCCTACGAGCAGTACTTC
TRBJ1-2,NA,NA,TRBV6-1,CASSEGRITGRGYTF,TGTGCCAGCAGTGAAGGACGGATTACAGGGCGCGGCTACACCTTC
TRBJ2-7,NA,NA,TRBV7-9,CASNLGQGPYEQYF,TGTGCCAGCAATTTGGGGCAGGGCCCCTACGAGCAGTACTTC
TRBJ1-6,NA,NA,TRBV6-5,CASTGTFGNSPLHF,TGTGCCAGCACCGGGACATTTGGGAATTCACCCCTCCACTTT
TRBJ1-5,NA,TRBD1,TRBV30,CAWSDGTEYYSNQPQHF,TGTGCCTGGAGTGATGGGACAGAATATTATAGCAATCAGCCCCAGCATTTT
TRBJ2-3,NA,TRBD2,TRBV7-3,CASSLTLPLAGILTDTQYF,TGTGCCAGCAGCTTAACGCTCCCTCTAGCGGGGATACTCACAGATACGCAGTATTTT
TRBJ2-7,NA,TRBD1,TRBV2,CASSEQGQGLYEQYF,TGTGCCAGCAGTGAACAGGGACAGGGACTATACGAGCAGTACTTC
TRBJ1-2,NA,TRBD1,TRBV5-6,CASSSWDRGGYGYTF,TGTGCCAGCAGCTCCTGGGACAGGGGTGGTTATGGCTACACCTTC
TRBJ1-1,NA,NA,TRBV24-1,CATSDSRGLSTEAFF,TGTGCCACCAGTGATTCCAGGGGCCTGAGCACTGAAGCTTTCTTT
TRBJ1-1,NA,NA,TRBV6-6,CASSYGQGTLNTEAFF,TGTGCCAGCAGTTACGGGCAGGGTACACTGAACACTGAAGCTTTCTTT
TRBJ2-2,NA,TRBD2,TRBV19,CASSIGTSLRELFF,TGTGCCAGTAGTATCGGGACTAGCCTAAGGGAGCTGTTTTTT
TRBJ2-1,NA,TRBD1,TRBV24-1,CATSPRTGGFYNEQFF,TGTGCCACCAGTCCCCGGACAGGGGGATTCTACAATGAGCAGTTCTTC
TRBJ1-2,NA,NA,TRBV2,CASSARRTAGYGYTF,TGTGCCAGCAGTGCCCGAAGGACCGCGGGCTATGGCTACACCTTC
TRBJ2-5,NA,NA,TRBV2,CASSEALGGWETQYF,TGTGCCAGCAGTGAAGCGCTTGGGGGGTGGGAGACCCAGTACTTC
TRBJ2-7,NA,NA,TRBV4-3,CASSQEIGDSYFEQYF,TGCGCCAGCAGCCAAGAAATTGGAGACAGCTACTTCGAGCAGTACTTC
TRBJ2-7,NA,TRBD2,TRBV11-2,CASSLGLAGGYEQYF,TGTGCCAGCAGCTTAGGGCTAGCGGGAGGCTACGAGCAGTACTTC
TRBJ1-1,NA,TRBD1,TRBV19,CASSNLRPGQGVSEAFF,TGTGCCAGTAGTAACCTTAGGCCGGGACAGGGGGTGTCTGAAGCTTTCTTT
TRBJ2-2,NA,TRBD2,TRBV5-4,CASSFGTSGRTGTGELFF,TGTGCCAGCAGCTTCGGGACTAGCGGGAGGACGGGGACCGGGGAGCTGTTTTTT
TRBJ2-2,NA,NA,TRBV13,CASRRSGRNGELFF,TGTGCCAGCCGACGAAGCGGGCGGAACGGGGAGCTGTTTTTT
TRBJ2-2,NA,NA,TRBV9,CASSPLGNTGELFF,TGTGCCAGCAGCCCTCTCGGGAACACCGGGGAGCTGTTTTTT
TRBJ2-3,NA,TRBD2,TRBV7-8,CASTQGASGGTDTQYF,TGTGCCAGCACCCAAGGGGCTAGCGGTGGAACAGATACGCAGTATTTT
TRBJ2-3,NA,NA,TRBV5-1,CASSLGGWGTDTQYF,TGCGCCAGCAGCTTGGGCGGGTGGGGCACAGATACGCAGTATTTT
TRBJ2-3,NA,TRBD1,TRBV5-1,CASSPGQGKDTQYF,TGCGCCAGCAGCCCGGGACAGGGAAAAGATACGCAGTATTTT
TRBJ1-1,NA,NA,TRBV2,CASSGARVNTEAFF,TGTGCCAGCAGTGGGGCCAGGGTGAACACTGAAGCTTTCTTT
TRBJ1-2,NA,NA,TRBV5-1,CASSPWLGAFYGYTF,TGCGCCAGCAGCCCGTGGCTGGGGGCGTTCTATGGCTACACCTTC
TRBJ1-3,medium-sized,TRBD1,TRBV11-3,CASSSGDRAGNTIYF,TGTGCCAGCAGCTCTGGGGACAGGGCTGGAAACACCATATATTTT
TRBJ2-2,NA,NA,TRBV6-5,CASRWGLPGELFF,TGTGCCAGCAGATGGGGACTCCCCGGGGAGCTGTTTTTT
TRBJ1-1,once,TRBD1,TRBV11-3,CASSPTTGGTEAFF,TGTGCCAGCAGCCCAACCACAGGGGGCACTGAAGCTTTCTTT
TRBJ2-7,NA,TRBD2,TRBV19,CASSIELAGGEQYF,TGTGCCAGTAGTATAGAACTAGCGGGAGGGGAGCAGTACTTC
TRBJ1-5,NA,TRBD1,TRBV24-1,CATLDRGNQPQHF,TGTGCCACCTTGGACAGGGGGAATCAGCCCCAGCATTTT
TRBJ2-2,NA,NA,TRBV7-9,CASSLVYATNTGELFF,TGTGCCAGCAGCTTAGTGTACGCTACGAACACCGGGGAGCTGTTTTTT
TRBJ2-7,NA,NA,TRBV7-3,CASSSTASGEQYF,TGTGCCAGCAGCTCGACCGCCTCGGGCGAGCAGTACTTC
TRBJ2-7,NA,TRBD1,TRBV29-1,CSVDGQGTYEQYF,TGCAGCGTTGATGGACAGGGAACCTACGAGCAGTACTTC
TRBJ2-7,once,NA,TRBV21-1,CASSKGPSRTGHEQYF,TGTGCCAGCAGCAAAGGGCCCTCCCGGACAGGGCACGAGCAGTACTTC
TRBJ1-5,NA,NA,TRBV3-1/TRBV3-2,CASSHRDNNQPQHF,TGTGCCAGCAGCCACCGGGACAACAATCAGCCCCAGCATTTT
TRBJ1-5,NA,TRBD1,TRBV5-1,CASSLEGQANQPQHF,TGCGCCAGCAGCTTGGAAGGACAGGCCAATCAGCCCCAGCATTTT
TRBJ2-1,NA,TRBD2,TRBV9,CASSATSTKTGTSGTYSYNEQFF,TGTGCCAGCAGCGCAACATCCACAAAGACCGGGACTAGCGGGACTTACTCCTACAATGAGCAGTTCTTC
TRBJ2-5,NA,TRBD2,TRBV7-6,CASSLLASGGIQETQYF,TGTGCCAGCAGCTTATTAGCTAGCGGGGGAATCCAAGAGACCCAGTACTTC
TRBJ2-1,NA,TRBD2,TRBV30,CAWSASGRAAYNEQFF,TGTGCCTGGAGTGCTAGCGGGAGGGCCGCCTACAATGAGCAGTTCTTC
TRBJ2-3,NA,TRBD2,TRBV29-1,CSETSGSTDTQYF,TGCAGCGAGACTAGCGGGAGTACAGATACGCAGTATTTT
TRBJ2-3,NA,NA,TRBV28,CASSFLSGTDTQYF,TGTGCCAGCAGTTTCCTCTCGGGCACAGATACGCAGTATTTT
TRBJ2-1,once,NA,TRBV7-9,CASSDSHEQFF,TGTGCCAGCAGCGACAGTCATGAGCAGTTCTTC
TRBJ2-7,medium-sized,TRBD2,TRBV5-1,CASSLDPGLAGEQYF,TGCGCCAGCAGCTTGGACCCGGGACTAGCGGGGGAGCAGTACTTC
TRBJ2-7,NA,NA,TRBV29-1,CSARQGGAEQYF,TGCAGCGCTAGACAGGGAGGCGCCGAGCAGTACTTC
TRBJ2-3,NA,NA,TRBV6-5,CASSPRRDTQYF,TGTGCCAGCAGCCCCCGGCGGGATACGCAGTATTTT
TRBJ1-2,NA,TRBD1,TRBV29-1,CSAGQGSNYGYTF,TGCAGCGCCGGACAGGGGAGTAACTATGGCTACACCTTC
TRBJ2-5,NA,TRBD2,TRBV4-1,CASSPGGLAGVKTQYF,TGCGCCAGCAGCCCTGGAGGACTAGCGGGAGTAAAGACCCAGTACTTC
TRBJ2-7,once,TRBD2,TRBV19,CASSRSSGRGNEQYF,TGTGCCAGTAGTAGATCTAGCGGGAGGGGCAACGAGCAGTACTTC
TRBJ2-3,NA,NA,TRBV11-2,CASSLDRGRTQYF,TGTGCCAGCAGCTTAGATCGCGGGCGTACGCAGTATTTT
TRBJ2-6,NA,NA,TRBV19,CASTLTPVSGANVLTF,TGTGCCAGTACCCTAACCCCCGTCTCTGGGGCCAACGTCCTGACTTTC